Listed here are 29 T cell receptor beta chains from one sample, sequenced in a study of CD8 T cells in Susac syndrome. Random-hexamer reverse transcription was applied to roughly 0.45 to 1 ug RNA. Using its own MiXCR run on the immunoSEQ multiplex PCR reads, TCRdb lists one record per CDR3 protein. The table has about 120,000 distinct CDR3 sequences, 80% to 95% seen once. The specimen sequenced was CD4+ T cells from PBMCs. These receptors were collected from a human donor in good health.

The chain links TRBV12-3 or TRBV12-4 to TRBJ1-2, with 8 bases identical to TRBD1. J was trimmed by 4 bases and V by 6 bases; bases with no gene match: 4. This CDR3 region has 13 residues. The CDR3 DNA follows: TGTGCCAGCAGGGAACAGGGGGGCTATGGCTACACCTTC. Amino acid sequence: CASREQGGYGYTF.

The genes are TRBV18 and TRBJ2-1; 9 bases fit TRBD1. With 2 bases clipped from V and 6 bases from J, the junction kept 8 bases outside the gene matches. Germline lookup yields CDR1 KGHSH and CDR2 LQKENI. The CDR3 consists of 16 residues. CDR3 sequence: CASSPLSGQGSNEQFF. The CDR3 region has the DNA TGTGCCAGCTCACCATTATCGGGACAGGGTTCCAATGAGCAGTTCTTC.

This clonotype was detected only a few times. This rearrangement joins TRBV9 to TRBJ1-1; TRBD1 might be the D (5 bases). This CDR3 has 15 amino acids. Trimming removed 3 bases at V and 11 bases at J, with 23 bases between. Germline V gene lookup returns CDR1 SGDLS and CDR2 YYNGEE. In nucleotides, the CDR3 is TGTGCCAGCAGCGAATGGACCGACCCGGGGGTCTCGGCTTTCTTT. Protein: CASSEWTDPGVSAFF.

The CDR3 DNA reads as TGCAGTGCCCGAAACCCGGGACAGGGGGATGTTGGGCAGTTCTTC. Protein: CSARNPGQGDVGQFF. This rearrangement joins TRBV20-1 to TRBJ2-1, with TRBD1 matching 11 bases. The J segment lost 12 bases and the V segment lost 6 bases, leaving 16 bases of the junction unmatched. The germline V gene encodes CDR1 DFQATT and CDR2 SNEGSKA (reference sequence). The CDR3 extends over 15 amino acids.

The genes are TRBV4-3 and TRBJ2-7; D perhaps matches TRBD1 (6 bases). Trimming left V 3 bases short and J 3 bases short, with 15 bases between. The germline V gene has CDR1 LGHNA and CDR2 YSLEER. The length of the CDR3 is 15 residues. Written as DNA, the CDR3 is TGCGCCAGCAGCCAGTCGTACAGGGCGAGCTACGAGCAGTACTTC. Translating gives CASSQSYRASYEQYF.

This clonotype was seen only a few times. This sequence joins TRBV6-1 and TRBJ2-7; 7 bases match TRBD1. The CDR3 is made up of 15 amino acids. The germline V gene encodes CDR1 MNHNS and CDR2 SASEGT. J gave up 4 bases and V 6 bases, and 12 bases lay outside the gene matches. The CDR3 loop reads CASSHEGAGSYEQYF. In DNA form, the CDR3 reads TGTGCCAGCAGCCACGAGGGGGCCGGGTCGTACGAGCAGTACTTC.

V gene TRBV27 combines with J gene TRBJ2-7; tentatively, D is TRBD1 or TRBD2 (5 bases each). This CDR3 has 15 amino acids. Trimming took off 2 bases at V and 3 bases at J, with 14 bases between the two ends. Germline CDR1 MNHEY, CDR2 SMNVEV (reference sequence). The CDR3 protein is CASSLGRAGNYEQYF. The CDR3 DNA reads TGTGCCAGCAGTTTAGGCAGGGCGGGTAACTACGAGCAGTACTTC.

The gene calls are TRBV7-2 and TRBJ2-7; D uncertain. Trimming left V 2 bases short and J 3 bases short, with 17 bases between. There are 16 residues in the CDR3. Germline V gene lookup returns CDR1 SGHTA and CDR2 FQGNSA. DNA of the CDR3: TGTGCCAGCAGCTTAACGACTGCAAACACGGGCTACGAGCAGTACTTC. Residues: CASSLTTANTGYEQYF.

The genes are TRBV20-1 and TRBJ2-7; 8 bases are shared with TRBD1. With 5 bases clipped from V and 0 bases from J, the junction kept 9 bases outside the gene matches. In germline, CDR1 is DFQATT, CDR2 SNEGSKA (reference sequence). The CDR3 has 15 amino acids. CDR3 bases: TGCAGTGCTTCCGGACAGGGACACATCTCCTACGAGCAGTACTTC. This encodes CSASGQGHISYEQYF.

The V and J genes are TRBV5-4 and TRBJ2-5; 13 bases align to TRBD2. Unmatched junction bases numbered 7, after V lost 3 bases and J lost 5 bases. Germline V gives CDR1 SGHNT, CDR2 YYREEE (reference sequence). This CDR3 spans 16 amino acids. The CDR3 DNA sequence: TGTGCCAGCAGCTGGGGACTAGCGGGAAGTCGGGAGACCCAGTACTTC. Translating gives CASSWGLAGSRETQYF.

V usage is TRBV18 and J usage is TRBJ2-3; tentatively, D is TRBD1 (6 bases). Germline values: CDR1 KGHSH, CDR2 LQKENI. Trimming shortened V by 8 bases and J by 1 base, and 13 bases separated the two germline ends. The CDR3 length is 14 residues. The DNA of the CDR3 is TGTGCCAGCGAAGGACAGATCCGCACAGATACGCAGTATTTT. It encodes CASEGQIRTDTQYF.

The chain uses TRBV29-1 and TRBJ1-5; TRBD1 aligns across 8 bases. V dropped 5 bases and J dropped 7; count of bases not matched to a gene: 4. This CDR3 contains 12 residues. Germline loops: CDR1 SQVTM, CDR2 ANQGSEA. CDR3 sequence: CSVSTGDQPQHF. CDR3 nucleotide sequence: TGCAGCGTTTCGACAGGGGACCAGCCCCAGCATTTT.

The rearrangement joins TRBV7-6 to TRBJ2-7; D not resolved. Trimming took off 4 bases at V and 2 bases at J, with 15 bases between the two ends. The CDR3 totals 15 residues. Germline V gives CDR1 SGHVS, CDR2 FNYEAQ. The CDR3 region is CASSSQVEKTYEQYF. CDR3 sequence (DNA): TGTGCCAGCAGCTCGCAGGTCGAGAAAACCTACGAGCAGTACTTC. The complete variable domain, with remaining parts taken from reference TRBV7-6 and TRBJ2-7, reads GAGVSQSPRYKVTKRGQDVALRCDPISGHVSLYWYRQALGQGPEFLTYFNYEAQQDKSGLPNDRFSAERPEGSISTLTIQRTEQRDSAMYRCASSSQVEKTYEQYFGPGTRLTVT.

The V call is TRBV7-2, the J call TRBJ2-1; 9 positions agree with TRBD2. After removal of 4 bases from V and 0 bases from J, the junction contained 4 bases not matched to a gene. Germline CDR1 and CDR2: SGHTA and FQGNSA. The CDR3 is made up of 16 amino acids. CDR3 coding DNA: TGTGCCAGCAGCTGTGGACTAGCGAGCTCCTACAATGAGCAGTTCTTC. Residues: CASSCGLASSYNEQFF.

The chain combines TRBV29-1 with TRBJ2-6; 8 bases fit TRBD1. With 0 bases clipped from V and 2 bases from J, the junction kept 6 bases outside the gene matches. The CDR3 totals 17 residues. The V gene's germline CDR1 is SQVTM and CDR2 ANQGSEA. The CDR3 DNA sequence: TGCAGCGTTGAAGATGGGGACAGGCACCCTGGGGCCAACGTCCTGACTTTC. This gives the protein CSVEDGDRHPGANVLTF.

V is TRBV2 and J is TRBJ2-2; D gene uncertain. CDR1 is SNHLY, CDR2 FYNNEI, per germline. This CDR3 region has 14 residues. With 8 bases removed from V and 3 bases from J, the gap between germline ends came to 13 bases. This chain's CDR3 is CASRRSRDTGELFF. CDR3 in DNA: TGTGCCAGCCGAAGGTCTAGGGACACCGGGGAGCTGTTTTTT.

This sequence joins TRBV9 and TRBJ2-7; the match to TRBD1 covers 12 bases. V shed 9 bases, J shed 6 bases, and the junction held 10 bases outside the gene matches. This CDR3 has 14 residues. The germline V gene has CDR1 SGDLS and CDR2 YYNGEE. CDR3 sequence: CATGPGQGAGEQYF. DNA of the CDR3: TGTGCCACCGGACCGGGACAGGGGGCAGGCGAGCAGTACTTC.

The CDR3 spells CSALTGTSSNQPQHF. The CDR3 DNA follows: TGCAGTGCTCTGACAGGGACCTCGAGCAATCAGCCCCAGCATTTT. V gene TRBV20-1 combines with J gene TRBJ1-5; the match to TRBD1 covers 7 bases. Germline V gives CDR1 DFQATT, CDR2 SNEGSKA (reference sequence). V shed 5 bases, J shed 1 base, and the junction held 8 bases outside the gene matches. This CDR3 contains 15 residues.

The rearrangement links TRBV20-1 to TRBJ2-1; 11 bases fit TRBD2. CDR3 length: 14 amino acids. After removal of 6 bases from V and 10 bases from J, the junction contained 11 bases not matched to a gene. Looked up from germline, CDR1 is DFQATT and CDR2 is SNEGSKA (reference sequence). The CDR3 DNA is TGCAGTGCGACTATAGCGGGGGGGCTCAAAGAGCAGTTCTTC. Protein: CSATIAGGLKEQFF.

The chain combines TRBV7-2 with TRBJ1-2; possibly TRBD1 for D (6 bases). CDR3 length equals 13 residues. CDR1 SGHTA and CDR2 FQGNSA come from the germline V gene. Trimming removed 5 bases at V and 5 bases at J, with 12 bases between. The CDR3 protein is CASSTDSVYGYTF. The CDR3 DNA follows: TGTGCCAGCAGCACGGACAGCGTATATGGCTACACCTTC.

The V gene is TRBV27, the J gene TRBJ1-2; D may be TRBD1 (5 bases). The V end lost 5 bases, the J end lost 4 bases, and 14 bases lay between the germline ends. Germline-derived CDR1 and CDR2 are MNHEY and SMNVEV (reference sequence). This CDR3 is 14 amino acids long. The CDR3 here is CASSPYRSRYGYTF. CDR3 DNA sequence: TGTGCCAGCAGTCCCTACAGGTCTCGCTATGGCTACACCTTC.

The genes are TRBV3-1 and TRBJ2-1, with 11 bases identical to TRBD2. Germline V gene sequence: CDR1 LGHDT, CDR2 YNNKEL (reference sequence). V was pared by 4 bases and J by 8 bases, with 10 bases of the junction left unmatched. The CDR3 runs to 16 residues. DNA for the CDR3: TGTGCCAGCAGCCTCGGACTAGCGGGCAAGAGGGATGAGCAGTTCTTC. Protein sequence: CASSLGLAGKRDEQFF.

This clonotype was counted a single time. The chain couples TRBV14 to TRBJ2-7, with D uncertain. The V gene lost 5 bases and the J gene lost 5 bases, with 16 bases spanning the gap. The CDR3 is 14 amino acids. Germline loops: CDR1 SGHDN, CDR2 FVKESK. This CDR3 reads CASSSYGRLDEQYF. Here the CDR3 DNA reads TGTGCCAGCAGCTCCTATGGGCGGCTCGACGAGCAGTACTTC. Full variable domain (outside the CDR3, taken from reference TRBV14 and TRBJ2-7): EAGVTQFPSHSVIEKGQTVTLRCDPISGHDNLYWYRRVMGKEIKFLLHFVKESKQDESGMPNNRFLAERTGGTYSTLKVQPAELEDSGVYFCASSSYGRLDEQYFGPGTRLTVT.

The rearrangement links TRBV7-2 to TRBJ1-5; D is ambiguous. Germline CDR1 SGHTA, CDR2 FQGNSA. This CDR3 comprises 15 residues. V gave up 1 base and J gave up 8 bases, with 15 bases separating them. The CDR3 DNA is TGTGCCAGCAGCTTAGGTCGGGGTAAGGATAAGCCCCAGCATTTT. This gives the protein CASSLGRGKDKPQHF. Variable domain in full (rest from reference TRBV7-2 and TRBJ1-5): GAGVSQSPSNKVTEKGKDVELRCDPISGHTALYWYRQSLGQGLEFLIYFQGNSAPDKSGLPSDRFSAERTGGSVSTLTIQRTQQEDSAVYLCASSLGRGKDKPQHFGDGTRLSIL.

V gene TRBV14 combines with J gene TRBJ2-2, with a possible D match to TRBD1 (6 bases). Germline lookup yields CDR1 SGHDN and CDR2 FVKESK. V lost 1 base, J lost 2 bases, and 8 bases lay in between. The CDR3 extends over 15 amino acids. CDR3 amino acids: CASSQGTENTGELFF. The CDR3, as DNA: TGTGCCAGCAGCCAAGGGACAGAAAACACCGGGGAGCTGTTTTTT. The complete variable domain, with remaining parts taken from reference TRBV14 and TRBJ2-2, reads EAGVTQFPSHSVIEKGQTVTLRCDPISGHDNLYWYRRVMGKEIKFLLHFVKESKQDESGMPNNRFLAERTGGTYSTLKVQPAELEDSGVYFCASSQGTENTGELFFGEGSRLTVL.

DNA for the CDR3: TGCGCCAGCAGCCCCACGGGACAGCTTATCTACGAGCAGTACTTC. Translation gives CASSPTGQLIYEQYF. The rearrangement uses TRBV5-1 and TRBJ2-7; 7 bases fit TRBD1. The CDR3 is made up of 15 amino acids. CDR1 is SGHRS and CDR2 is YFSETQ in the germline V gene. Trimming at V came to 4 bases and at J to 3 bases, leaving 10 bases not matched to a gene.

The chain recombines TRBV12-3 or TRBV12-4 with TRBJ1-3, with D unresolved. This CDR3 has 13 amino acids. V lost 3 bases and J lost 2, with 5 bases in between. In DNA, the CDR3 is TGTGCCAGCAGTTTTAGGGCTGGAAACACCATATATTTT. It yields the protein CASSFRAGNTIYF.

The V and J genes are TRBV20-1 and TRBJ2-6; no firm D call. Trimming removed 1 base from V and 0 bases from J, with 10 bases in between. This CDR3 is built from 16 residues. Germline V gives CDR1 DFQATT, CDR2 SNEGSKA (reference sequence). Here the CDR3 reads CSARVFTPSGANVLTF. CDR3 bases: TGCAGTGCTAGAGTCTTTACTCCCTCTGGGGCCAACGTCCTGACTTTC.

The chain employs TRBV29-1 and TRBJ1-4; D is uncertain. The CDR3 totals 12 residues. CDR1 is SQVTM and CDR2 is ANQGSEA in the germline V gene. The V end lost 4 bases, the J end lost 4 bases, and 7 bases lay between the germline ends. The CDR3 here is CSVAWINEKLFF. As DNA, the CDR3 is TGCAGCGTTGCCTGGATTAATGAAAAACTGTTTTTT.